This T cell receptor beta chain derives from a study of CD8 T cells in Susac syndrome. Study as a whole: Among the Susac syndrome patients who underwent sequencing, about six had clinically active disease, while eight of them were in remission.

A quantity of roughly 0.5 to 1 ug RNA underwent reverse transcription using random hexamers. Amplification of TCR beta CDR3 by immunoSEQ multiplex PCR spanned 54 Vbeta and 13 Jbeta. TCRdb analysed the immunoSEQ multiplex PCR reads with MiXCR anew, one entry per CDR3 protein. The table shows fewer than 200,000 distinct CDR3 sequences, with 94% occurring only once. The diagnostic criteria for definite or probable disease, as recently defined, were met by the patients with Susac syndrome. Trimming removed 4 bases at V and 3 bases at J, with 13 bases between. CDR3 length equals 14 residues. Germline V gives CDR1 SGHRS, CDR2 YFSETQ. Turning to this clonotype: Its target is not known.

Points from the study as a whole: The study admitted that it had a relatively small number of individuals in its TCR sequencing and HLA analysis.

The rearrangement uses TRBV5-1 and TRBJ1-2, with D possibly TRBD1 on 6 matching bases. Sequencing used CD4+ T cells from PBMCs. This clonotype was obtained from a human donor with Susac syndrome. Here the CDR3 DNA reads TGCGCCAGCAGCGTCTGGACAGCTGACTATGGCTACACCTTC. Translated, it gives CASSVWTADYGYTF.